This T cell receptor beta chain is drawn from a study of response to subunit inactivated influenza vaccine. Findings and caveats of the study: New T cells are recruited in small numbers by each seasonal influenza vaccination, according to the authors' suggestion.

In regard to this clonotype: Its matching antigen is unknown.

TCRdb reanalysed the RT-PCR reads using MiXCR and keeps one entry per CDR3 protein. The sample consists of around 710,000 distinct CDR3 sequences, approximately 13% of them appearing once. The CDR3 consists of 17 residues. Germline values: CDR1 SEHNR, CDR2 FQNEAQ (reference sequence). The V end lost 3 bases, the J end lost 7 bases, and 19 bases lay between the germline ends. The chain combines TRBV7-9 with TRBJ1-6; tentative D call: TRBD1 (5 bases). This sample comprised PBMCs from blood, obtained 14 days before vaccination. The origin of this receptor is a man over 45 who received an inactivated influenza vaccine. The CDR3 DNA reads TGTGCCAGCAGCTTCGAAGCAGGGTCAAGTTTGAATTCACCCCTCCACTTT. Translating gives CASSFEAGSSLNSPLHF.